Reported below is one T cell receptor beta chain. Its matching antigen is unknown. This entry belongs to a study of blood T cells in healthy people across ages. Notes on the study in general: Getting older went along with TCR beta diversity per million T cells dropping roughly linearly.

Combining a sample-barcoded 5' primer with a J-beta primer mix, a second PCR ran for roughly 7 to 12 cycles. TCRdb fed the 5' RACE reads into MiXCR, producing one record per CDR3 protein. The sample records 1.5 million or so distinct CDR3 sequences, roughly 43% being singletons. The receptor was isolated from a woman between 18 and 29 years old in good health. Source material: blood.

CDR3 in DNA: TGTGCCATCAGTGGGACAGGGGGTGACCAGCCCCAGCATTTT. As protein: CAISGTGGDQPQHF. The gene calls are TRBV10-3 and TRBJ1-5, with 10 bases aligning to TRBD1. V was pared by 4 bases and J by 7 bases, with 4 bases of the junction left unmatched. The CDR3 length is 14 residues. Germline loops: CDR1 ENHRY, CDR2 SYGVKD.